This is a list of T cell receptor beta chains from one sample in a study of OX40 agonist ivuxolimab in advanced cancers. Assay: immunoSEQ multiplex PCR; the TCRdb copy retains only in-frame clones and omits some. The table shows 40,000 or so clones, with approximately 89% occurring only once. The specimen was CD4+ or CD8+ T cells sorted from blood, collected in a trial of the OX40 agonist ivuxolimab. These receptors were collected from an adult with an advanced solid tumor such as melanoma, head and neck, liver or kidney cancer. CDR3s include the opening cysteine and the closing phenylalanine or tryptophan. A D gene is named only where the DNA matches it firmly. Where a row states a size, it is once, few, many or the class of an expanded clone; other rows omit it.

V,J,D,size,DNA,CDR3
TRBV4-3,TRBJ1-2,TRBD1,once,TGCGCCAGCAGCCAAGATCTGAGGGGGCAGACTAACTATGGCTACACCTTC,CASSQDLRGQTNYGYTF
TRBV4-1,TRBJ1-1,NA,once,TGCGCCAGCAGCCAAGAAGGGACCGGGAACACTGAAGCTTTCTTT,CASSQEGTGNTEAFF
TRBV27,TRBJ2-7,NA,NA,TGTGCCTGGGATATTGCGAACGAGCAGTACTTC,CAWDIANEQYF
TRBV9,TRBJ2-7,NA,NA,TGTGCCAGCAGCGTAGGGGGTGAAGAGTACGAGCAGTACTTC,CASSVGGEEYEQYF
TRBV10-3,TRBJ2-7,NA,NA,TGTGCCATCAGTGAGGACGAGACCGGCCCCTACGAGCAGTACTTC,CAISEDETGPYEQYF
TRBV5-1,TRBJ2-7,TRBD1,NA,TGCGCCAGCAGCTCACCGGGACAGGGGTACGAGCAGTACTTC,CASSSPGQGYEQYF
TRBV7-9,TRBJ2-7,NA,NA,TGTGCCAGCACTTCCTCCCCCCACGAGCAGTACTTC,CASTSSPHEQYF
TRBV2,TRBJ1-1,NA,NA,TGTGCCAGCAGAGGACAGATCGGAGCTTTCTTT,CASRGQIGAFF
TRBV5-6,TRBJ1-1,NA,NA,TGTGCCAGCAGCCTTCGACGGAGATCCATGAACACTGAAGCTTTCTTT,CASSLRRRSMNTEAFF
TRBV9,TRBJ1-4,NA,once,TGTGCCAGCGGCTCAGATCCAACTAATGAAAAACTGTTTTTT,CASGSDPTNEKLFF
TRBV5-6,TRBJ2-7,NA,NA,TGTGCCAGCAGCTTAGAATACGAGCAGTACTTC,CASSLEYEQYF
TRBV7-6,TRBJ2-3,NA,NA,TGTGCCAGCAGCTCGCAGTGGGGGGCGGCAGATACGCAGTATTTT,CASSSQWGAADTQYF
TRBV27,TRBJ1-2,TRBD1,NA,TGTGCCAGCAGTTCGTACCGGGACAGGGGGTCATCGGGCTATGGCTACACCTTC,CASSSYRDRGSSGYGYTF
TRBV11-2,TRBJ2-7,NA,once,TGTGCCAGCAGCTTGTCCGGAGAATACGAGCAGTACTTC,CASSLSGEYEQYF
TRBV27,TRBJ1-2,TRBD1,NA,TGTGCCAGCAGTTTCTCGACAGGGGAGGCTAACTATGGCTACACCTTC,CASSFSTGEANYGYTF
TRBV2,TRBJ1-3,NA,NA,TGTGCCAGCAGCGAAAGTATGGGCAGACGAAACACCATATATTTT,CASSESMGRRNTIYF
TRBV20-1,TRBJ1-1,NA,NA,TGCAGTGCTTTCGTCGTGACTGAAGCTTTCTTT,CSAFVVTEAFF
TRBV6-1,TRBJ2-1,NA,NA,TGTGCCAGCAGTGAACTGGGGGAAAGCTACAATGAGCAGTTCTTC,CASSELGESYNEQFF